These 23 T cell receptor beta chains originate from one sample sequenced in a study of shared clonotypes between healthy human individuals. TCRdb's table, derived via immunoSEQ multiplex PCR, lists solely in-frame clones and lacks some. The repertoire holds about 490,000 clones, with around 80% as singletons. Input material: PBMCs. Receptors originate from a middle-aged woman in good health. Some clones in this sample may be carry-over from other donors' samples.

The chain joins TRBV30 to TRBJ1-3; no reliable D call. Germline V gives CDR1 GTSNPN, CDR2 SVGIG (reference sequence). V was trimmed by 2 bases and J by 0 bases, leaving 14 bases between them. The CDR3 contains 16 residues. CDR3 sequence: CAWSRAWEPSGNTIYF. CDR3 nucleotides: TGTGCCTGGAGTCGAGCGTGGGAACCCTCTGGAAACACCATATATTTT.

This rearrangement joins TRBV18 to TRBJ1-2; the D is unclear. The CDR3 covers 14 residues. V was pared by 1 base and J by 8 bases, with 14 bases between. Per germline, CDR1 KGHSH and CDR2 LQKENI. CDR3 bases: TGTGCCAGCTCACCACGAAGGGTTTTCGAGGGCTACACCTTC. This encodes CASSPRRVFEGYTF.

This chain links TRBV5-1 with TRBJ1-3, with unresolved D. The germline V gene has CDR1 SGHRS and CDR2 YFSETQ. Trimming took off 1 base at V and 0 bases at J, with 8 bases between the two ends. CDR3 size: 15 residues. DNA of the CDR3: TGCGCCAGCAGCTTGTGGGGAATCTCTGGAAACACCATATATTTT. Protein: CASSLWGISGNTIYF.

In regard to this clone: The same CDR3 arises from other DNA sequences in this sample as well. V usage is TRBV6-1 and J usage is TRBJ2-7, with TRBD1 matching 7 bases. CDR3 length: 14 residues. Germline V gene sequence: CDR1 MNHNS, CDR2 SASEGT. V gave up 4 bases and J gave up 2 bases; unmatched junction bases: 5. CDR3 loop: CASSGRQGAYEQYF. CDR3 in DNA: TGTGCCAGCAGTGGACGGCAGGGGGCCTACGAGCAGTACTTC.

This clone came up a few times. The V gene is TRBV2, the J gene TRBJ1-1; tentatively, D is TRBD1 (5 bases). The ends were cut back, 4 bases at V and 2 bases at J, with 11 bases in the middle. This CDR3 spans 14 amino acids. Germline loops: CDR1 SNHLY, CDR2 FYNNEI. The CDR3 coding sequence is TGTGCCAGCAGTGTTTTCGGGGGAAACACTGAAGCTTTCTTT. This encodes CASSVFGGNTEAFF.

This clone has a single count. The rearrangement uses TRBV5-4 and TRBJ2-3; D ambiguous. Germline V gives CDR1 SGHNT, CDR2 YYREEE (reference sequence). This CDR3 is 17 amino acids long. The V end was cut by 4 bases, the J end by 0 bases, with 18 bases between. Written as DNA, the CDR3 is TGTGCCAGCAGCCCCCGGTCTATCCGATTAAGCACAGATACGCAGTATTTT. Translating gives CASSPRSIRLSTDTQYF. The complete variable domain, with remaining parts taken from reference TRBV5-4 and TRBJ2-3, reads ETGVTQSPTHLIKTRGQQVTLRCSSQSGHNTVSWYQQALGQGPQFIFQYYREEENGRGNFPPRFSGLQFPNYSSELNVNALELDDSALYLCASSPRSIRLSTDTQYFGPGTRLTVL.

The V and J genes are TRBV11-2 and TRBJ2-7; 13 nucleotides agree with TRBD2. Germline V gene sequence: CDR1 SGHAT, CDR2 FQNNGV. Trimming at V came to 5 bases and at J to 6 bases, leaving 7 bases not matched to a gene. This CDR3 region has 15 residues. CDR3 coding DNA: TGTGCCAGCAGCCTACTAGCGGGAGGGCTGACCGAGCAGTACTTC. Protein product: CASSLLAGGLTEQYF.

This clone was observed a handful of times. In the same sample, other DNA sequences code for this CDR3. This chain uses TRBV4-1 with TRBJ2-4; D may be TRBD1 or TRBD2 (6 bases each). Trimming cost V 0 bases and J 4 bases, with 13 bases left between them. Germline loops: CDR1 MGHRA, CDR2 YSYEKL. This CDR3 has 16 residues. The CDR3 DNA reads TGCGCCAGCAGCCAAGATGGTAGGGGGGCTAAAAACATTCAGTACTTC. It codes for CASSQDGRGAKNIQYF.

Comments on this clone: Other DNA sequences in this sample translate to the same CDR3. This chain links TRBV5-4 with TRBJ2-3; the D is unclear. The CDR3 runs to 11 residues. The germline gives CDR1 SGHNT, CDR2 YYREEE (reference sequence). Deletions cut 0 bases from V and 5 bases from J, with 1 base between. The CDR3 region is CASSLVDTQYF. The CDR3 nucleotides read TGTGCCAGCAGCTTGGTAGATACGCAGTATTTT. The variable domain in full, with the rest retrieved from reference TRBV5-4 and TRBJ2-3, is ETGVTQSPTHLIKTRGQQVTLRCSSQSGHNTVSWYQQALGQGPQFIFQYYREEENGRGNFPPRFSGLQFPNYSSELNVNALELDDSALYLCASSLVDTQYFGPGTRLTVL.

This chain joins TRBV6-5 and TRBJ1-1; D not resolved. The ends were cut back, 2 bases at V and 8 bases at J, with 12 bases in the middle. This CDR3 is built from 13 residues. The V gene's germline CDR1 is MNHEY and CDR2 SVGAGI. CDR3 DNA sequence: TGTGCCAGCAGTTACAGGGCGGATGTCGAAGCTTTCTTT. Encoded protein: CASSYRADVEAFF.

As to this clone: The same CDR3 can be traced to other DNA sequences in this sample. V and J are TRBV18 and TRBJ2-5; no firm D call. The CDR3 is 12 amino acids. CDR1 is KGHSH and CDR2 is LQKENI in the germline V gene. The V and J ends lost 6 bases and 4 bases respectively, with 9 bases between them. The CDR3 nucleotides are TGTGCCAGCTCGCCCGCAGGAGAGACCCAGTACTTC. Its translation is CASSPAGETQYF.

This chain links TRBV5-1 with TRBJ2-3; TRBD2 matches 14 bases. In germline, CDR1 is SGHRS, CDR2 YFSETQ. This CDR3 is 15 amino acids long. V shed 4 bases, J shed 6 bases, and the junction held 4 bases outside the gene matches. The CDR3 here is CASSRGLAGADTQYF. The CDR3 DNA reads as TGCGCCAGCAGCCGGGGACTAGCGGGAGCCGATACGCAGTATTTT.

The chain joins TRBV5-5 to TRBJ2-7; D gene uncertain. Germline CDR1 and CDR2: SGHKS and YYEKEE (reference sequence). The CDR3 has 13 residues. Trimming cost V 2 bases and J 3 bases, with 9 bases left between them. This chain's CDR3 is CASSFDPSYEQYF. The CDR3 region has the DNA TGTGCCAGCAGCTTCGACCCCAGCTACGAGCAGTACTTC.

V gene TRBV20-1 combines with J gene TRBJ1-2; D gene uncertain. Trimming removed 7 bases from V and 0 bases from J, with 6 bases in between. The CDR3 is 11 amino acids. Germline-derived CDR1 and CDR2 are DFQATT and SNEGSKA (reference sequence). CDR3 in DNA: TGCAGTGGTTATGCTAACTATGGCTACACCTTC. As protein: CSGYANYGYTF.

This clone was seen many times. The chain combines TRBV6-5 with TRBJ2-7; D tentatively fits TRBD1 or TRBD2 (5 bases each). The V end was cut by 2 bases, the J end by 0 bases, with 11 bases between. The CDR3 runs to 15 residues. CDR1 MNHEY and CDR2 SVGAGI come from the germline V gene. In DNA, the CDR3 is TGTGCCAGCAGTTACAGGGACGGGTCCTCCTACGAGCAGTACTTC. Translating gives CASSYRDGSSYEQYF.

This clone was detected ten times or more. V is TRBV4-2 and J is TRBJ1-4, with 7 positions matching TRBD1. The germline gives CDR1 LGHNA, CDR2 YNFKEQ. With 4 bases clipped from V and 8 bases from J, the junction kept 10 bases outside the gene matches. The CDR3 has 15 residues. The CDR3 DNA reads TGTGCCAGCAGCCCTGGAGGGGACAGCGGGGAAAAACTGTTTTTT. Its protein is CASSPGGDSGEKLFF.

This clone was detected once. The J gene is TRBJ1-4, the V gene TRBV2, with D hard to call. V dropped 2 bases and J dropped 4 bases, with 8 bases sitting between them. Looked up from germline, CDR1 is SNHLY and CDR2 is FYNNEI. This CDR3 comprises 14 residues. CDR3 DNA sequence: TGTGCCAGCAGTGAATTGGTCCTTAATGAAAAACTGTTTTTT. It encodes CASSELVLNEKLFF.

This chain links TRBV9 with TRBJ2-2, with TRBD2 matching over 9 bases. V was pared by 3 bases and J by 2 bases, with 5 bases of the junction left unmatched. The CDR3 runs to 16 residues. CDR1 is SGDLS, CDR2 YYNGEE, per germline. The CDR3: CASSAGAGGNTGELFF. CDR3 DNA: TGTGCCAGCAGCGCAGGAGCGGGAGGTAACACCGGGGAGCTGTTTTTT.

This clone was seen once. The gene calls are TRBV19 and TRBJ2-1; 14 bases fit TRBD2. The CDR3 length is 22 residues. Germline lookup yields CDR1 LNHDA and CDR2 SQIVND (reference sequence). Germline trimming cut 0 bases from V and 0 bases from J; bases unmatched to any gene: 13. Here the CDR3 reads CASSIDGRGTSGSRGSYNEQFF. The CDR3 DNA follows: TGTGCCAGTAGTATAGATGGGAGGGGGACTAGCGGGAGTAGGGGCTCCTACAATGAGCAGTTCTTC.

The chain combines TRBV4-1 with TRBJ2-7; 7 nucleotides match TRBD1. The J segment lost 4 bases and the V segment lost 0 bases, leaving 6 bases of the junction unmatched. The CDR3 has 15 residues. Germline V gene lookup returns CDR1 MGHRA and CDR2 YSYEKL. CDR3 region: CASSQDSDRPYEQYF. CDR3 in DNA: TGCGCCAGCAGCCAAGATTCGGACAGGCCTTACGAGCAGTACTTC.

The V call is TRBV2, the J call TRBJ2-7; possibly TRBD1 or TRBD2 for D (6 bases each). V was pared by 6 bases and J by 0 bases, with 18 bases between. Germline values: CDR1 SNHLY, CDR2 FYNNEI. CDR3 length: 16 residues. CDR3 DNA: TGTGCCAGCAGGCAAATAGGGGGGAGCAACTCCTACGAGCAGTACTTC. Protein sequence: CASRQIGGSNSYEQYF. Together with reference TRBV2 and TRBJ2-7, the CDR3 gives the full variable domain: EPEVTQTPSHQVTQMGQEVILRCVPISNHLYFYWYRQILGQKVEFLVSFYNNEISEKSEIFDDQFSVERPDGSNFTLKIRSTKLEDSAMYFCASRQIGGSNSYEQYFGPGTRLTVT.

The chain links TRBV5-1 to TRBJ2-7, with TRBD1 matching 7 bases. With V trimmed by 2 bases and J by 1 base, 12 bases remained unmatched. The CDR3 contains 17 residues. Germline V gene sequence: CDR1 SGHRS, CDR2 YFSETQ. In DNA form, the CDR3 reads TGCGCCAGCAGCTTAGGTGTATGGGGACAGAGATCCTACGAGCAGTACTTC. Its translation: CASSLGVWGQRSYEQYF.

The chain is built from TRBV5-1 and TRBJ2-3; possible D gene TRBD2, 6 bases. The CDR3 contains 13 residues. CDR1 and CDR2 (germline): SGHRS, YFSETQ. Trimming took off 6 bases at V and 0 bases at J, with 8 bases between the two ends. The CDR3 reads CASNSGSTDTQYF. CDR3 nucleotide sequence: TGCGCCAGCAATAGCGGTAGCACAGATACGCAGTATTTT.